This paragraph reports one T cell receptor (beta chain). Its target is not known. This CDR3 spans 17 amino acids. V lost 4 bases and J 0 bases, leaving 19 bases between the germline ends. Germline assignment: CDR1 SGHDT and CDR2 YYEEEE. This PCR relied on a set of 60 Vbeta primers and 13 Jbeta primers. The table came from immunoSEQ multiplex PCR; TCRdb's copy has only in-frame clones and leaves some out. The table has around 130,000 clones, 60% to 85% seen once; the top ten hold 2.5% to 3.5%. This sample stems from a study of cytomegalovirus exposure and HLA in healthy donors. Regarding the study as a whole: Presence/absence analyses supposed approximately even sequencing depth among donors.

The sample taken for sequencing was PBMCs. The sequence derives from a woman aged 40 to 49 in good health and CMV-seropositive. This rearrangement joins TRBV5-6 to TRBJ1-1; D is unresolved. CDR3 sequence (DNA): TGTGCCAGCAGCCCCTCCGGGGTCCGTGTGCTGAACACTGAAGCTTTCTTT. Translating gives CASSPSGVRVLNTEAFF.